Listed below are T cell receptor beta chains from one sample, sequenced in a study of T cells in Graves' hyperthyroidism and ophthalmopathy. TCRdb redid the calling of the multiplex PCR reads with MiXCR, one entry per CDR3 protein. The sample lists some 270,000 distinct CDR3 sequences; approximately 15% were seen once. Source material: blood. These receptors came from a woman aged 40 to 49 with Graves' hyperthyroidism. CDR3s include the opening cysteine and the closing phenylalanine or tryptophan. D genes are given only for firm matches. The listing skips clone size in some rows; elsewhere it reads once, few, many or a size class.

many	TRBV6-2/TRBV6-3	TRBJ1-5	.	TGTGCCAGCAGCTGGCATAGCAATCAGCCCCAGCATTTT	CASSWHSNQPQHF
many	TRBV7-6	TRBJ2-2	TRBD2	TGTGCCAGCAGCTTAGAGGTCCTTAGCGGGAGTTTGACCGGGGAGCTGTTTTTT	CASSLEVLSGSLTGELFF
many	TRBV12-3/TRBV12-4	TRBJ2-3	.	TGTGCCAGCAGTCCTACTGACGTGGGGAAGGCAGATACGCAGTATTTT	CASSPTDVGKADTQYF
many	TRBV24-1	TRBJ1-1	.	TGTGCCACCAGTGCAGGGGTAGACACTGAAGCTTTCTTT	CATSAGVDTEAFF
few	TRBV15	TRBJ2-3	.	TGTGCCACCAGCAGAGATGGGTTAGTTACGTTATCAGGCACAGATACGCAGTATTTT	CATSRDGLVTLSGTDTQYF
many	TRBV7-3	TRBJ2-7	TRBD2	TGTGCCAGCAGCCCGCCTAGCGGCGAGCAGTACTTC	CASSPPSGEQYF
many	TRBV28	TRBJ2-3	TRBD2	TGTGCCAGCAGTTTTCGGGCTAGCGGGAGCCACCCACCAGATACGCAGTATTTT	CASSFRASGSHPPDTQYF
.	TRBV19	TRBJ1-3	.	TGTGCCAGTAATTGGGGGGGCCGGCCGGCGGACACCATATATTTT	CASNWGGRPADTIYF
many	TRBV3-1	TRBJ2-7	TRBD2	TGTGCCAGCAGCCAAGAGGAAGCGGGAGTCTACGAGCAGTACTTC	CASSQEEAGVYEQYF
many	TRBV11-3	TRBJ2-5	TRBD2	TGTGCCAGCAACTCGGGGGGGCTAGAGACCCAGTACTTC	CASNSGGLETQYF
many	TRBV7-8	TRBJ2-1	.	TGTGCCAGCAGCTTAAAACGGGTAAATAACAATGAGCAGTTCTTC	CASSLKRVNNNEQFF
many	TRBV12-3/TRBV12-4	TRBJ2-7	TRBD1	TGTGCCAGCAGTTCCCCTGCTCCGGGACAGAGCTACGAGCAGTACTTC	CASSSPAPGQSYEQYF
few	TRBV25-1	TRBJ2-5	TRBD1	TGTGCCAGCAGTGAATTAAGGGGGCGCGGGGAGACCCAGTACTTC	CASSELRGRGETQYF
many	TRBV24-1	TRBJ2-1	TRBD1	TGTGCCACCAGGGGACGAAGTGGACAGGGAAACAATGAGCAGTTCTTC	CATRGRSGQGNNEQFF
many	TRBV3-1	TRBJ1-5	.	TGTGCCAGCAGCCAAGAGGGTCAGAATAATCAGCCCCAGCATTTT	CASSQEGQNNQPQHF
.	TRBV15	TRBJ1-1	.	TGTGCCACCAGCGAGGGGATGAACACTGAAGCTTTCTTT	CATSEGMNTEAFF
many	TRBV7-2	TRBJ2-5	.	TGTGCCAGCAGCTTAGGGACAGATAAAGAGACCCAGTACTTC	CASSLGTDKETQYF
many	TRBV10-2	TRBJ2-3	TRBD2	TGCGCCAGCAGTGAGTGGAGGACTAGCGGTGGAGATACGCAGTATTTT	CASSEWRTSGGDTQYF
many	TRBV7-7	TRBJ2-5	.	TGTGCTAGCAGCTTAGGGGGCGGGACTAGTGGAGAGACCCAGTACTTC	CASSLGGGTSGETQYF
few	TRBV6-5	TRBJ2-3	TRBD2	TGTGCCAGCAGTTACGGTGGACTAGCGGGAGGACGGGCAGATACGCAGTATTTT	CASSYGGLAGGRADTQYF
few	TRBV5-4	TRBJ2-3	TRBD2	TGTGCCAGCAGCTTGAGCGGGACCCGCACAGATACGCAGTATTTT	CASSLSGTRTDTQYF
many	TRBV12-3/TRBV12-4	TRBJ1-5	.	TGTGCCAGCAGCAACTCGGGAAGGAGAAGCAATCAGCCCCAGCATTTT	CASSNSGRRSNQPQHF
many	TRBV20-1	TRBJ1-2	.	TGCAGTGCCTTCCCCCCCGGGACATATGGCTACACCTTC	CSAFPPGTYGYTF
many	TRBV2	TRBJ2-1	TRBD2	TGTGCCAGCAGTGACGTCCGGGGGGGGAATGAGCAGTTCTTC	CASSDVRGGNEQFF
many	TRBV6-1	TRBJ1-2	.	TGTGCCAGCAGTGAAGACTTGGAGAGTGGCTACACCTTC	CASSEDLESGYTF
many	TRBV2	TRBJ2-4	.	TGTGCCAGCAGTGATAGGGCGGTCAAAAACATTCAGTACTTC	CASSDRAVKNIQYF